This is a list of T cell receptor beta chains from one sample in a study of a mutant IDH1 vaccine in newly diagnosed glioma. No antigens are known for them. TCRdb's table, derived via immunoSEQ multiplex PCR, lists solely in-frame clones and lacks some. The sample contains 35,000 to 45,000 clones, about 80% of which appear only once. Sequenced material: peripheral blood mononuclear cells (PBMCs), taken from a glioma patient whose treatment included an IDH1 peptide vaccine. All receptors derive from a woman aged 25 to 39 with glioma. Some clones in this sample may be carry-over from other donors' samples. Each CDR3 is given with its conserved first and last residue. A D gene is named only where the DNA matches it firmly. Rows may omit the clone size; those that give it use once, few, many or a size class.

abundance,j_gene,d_gene,v_gene,CDR3nt,CDR3aa
.,TRBJ2-7,.,TRBV29-1,TGCAGCGTTGAAGGTGGAAGGGTCTACGAGCAGTACTTC,CSVEGGRVYEQYF
.,TRBJ2-7,TRBD2,TRBV4-1,TGCGCCAGCAGCCTCCACCGGGACTACGCGGGGTACGAGCAGTACTTC,CASSLHRDYAGYEQYF
.,TRBJ2-1,TRBD2,TRBV18,TGTGCCAGCTCACCACCTCTTTTGCGGGAGCGTTCGGATGAGCAGTTCTTC,CASSPPLLRERSDEQFF
.,TRBJ2-1,.,TRBV7-6,TGTGCCAGCAGCTTAGGAGCGAATGAGCAGTTCTTC,CASSLGANEQFF
.,TRBJ2-1,.,TRBV6-1,TGTGCCAGCAGTGACCCCACGTTGGGGTACTACAATGAGCAGTTCTTC,CASSDPTLGYYNEQFF
.,TRBJ2-7,.,TRBV6-6,TGTGCCAGCAGTCTCGGGTACGAGCAGTACTTC,CASSLGYEQYF
.,TRBJ2-3,.,TRBV6-6,TGTGCCAGCACCACGGGCGGGATCGTCACAGATACGCAGTATTTT,CASTTGGIVTDTQYF
.,TRBJ2-2,.,TRBV7-9,TGTGCCAGCAGCTTAGGGTACAGCTCGTGGACCGGGGAGCTGTTTTTT,CASSLGYSSWTGELFF
.,TRBJ1-2,.,TRBV6-5,TGTGCCAGCAGCCCGGACAGCTATGGCTACACCTTC,CASSPDSYGYTF
.,TRBJ1-5,.,TRBV5-5,TGTGCCAGCAGCCAATCCCCAGAGGACGGAAAAAATCAGCCCCAGCATTTT,CASSQSPEDGKNQPQHF
.,TRBJ1-5,.,TRBV6-1,TGTGCCAGCCACTACAGGGACGGGCAGCCCCAGCATTTT,CASHYRDGQPQHF
.,TRBJ2-1,TRBD1,TRBV19,TGTGCCAGTAACGACAGGGCGGCGGAGCAGTTCTTC,CASNDRAAEQFF
once,TRBJ2-7,.,TRBV19,TGTGCCAGCACCGGGACCGGGGCCGAGCAGTACTTC,CASTGTGAEQYF
.,TRBJ1-1,.,TRBV18,TGTGCCAGCTCACCCTTCGCCGCGGCGGCTACTGAAGCTTTCTTT,CASSPFAAAATEAFF
.,TRBJ2-1,.,TRBV9,TGTGCCAGCAGCGTAGAATCGACTCCCTCCTACAATGAGCAGTTCTTC,CASSVESTPSYNEQFF
.,TRBJ1-1,.,TRBV5-8,TGTGCCAGCCGAACCGGCCTTTCGTCGAGCACTGAAGCTTTCTTT,CASRTGLSSSTEAFF
once,TRBJ2-3,TRBD1,TRBV7-9,TGTGCCAGCAGCGTCGACAGGGGTCCAGATACGCAGTATTTT,CASSVDRGPDTQYF
.,TRBJ2-7,.,TRBV5-6,TGTGCCAGCAGCTTGGGGTACGAGCAGTACTTC,CASSLGYEQYF
few,TRBJ2-3,.,TRBV10-1,TGCGCCAGCAGTGAGTCCGGGGTTGGGGGTACGCAGTATTTT,CASSESGVGGTQYF
.,TRBJ2-5,.,TRBV19,TGTGCCAGTAGCGCCTCCCGGGCCCCTCGGGAGACCCAGTACTTC,CASSASRAPRETQYF
.,TRBJ2-3,.,TRBV2,TGTGCCACCCGAGGGGGTAATAGCACAGATACGCAGTATTTT,CATRGGNSTDTQYF
.,TRBJ2-5,.,TRBV4-2,TGTGCCAGCAGCCTTTCCTCCTACTCGGAGACCCAGTACTTC,CASSLSSYSETQYF
.,TRBJ1-2,.,TRBV27,TGTGCCACCTACCGGCGGGATAGCTACACCTTC,CATYRRDSYTF
.,TRBJ2-1,TRBD2,TRBV10-1,TGCGCCAGTCCCCCTAGACTAACCCGGGGGGGGTACAATGAGCAGTTCTTC,CASPPRLTRGGYNEQFF
.,TRBJ2-2,.,TRBV29-1,TGCAGCGTTCGGGGTCAGGGAGAAAACGGGGAGCTGTTTTTT,CSVRGQGENGELFF
.,TRBJ2-7,TRBD2,TRBV15,TGTGCCAACTGCCCAGGGACTAGCGGGAGGAATGCCTACGAGCAGTACTTC,CANCPGTSGRNAYEQYF
.,TRBJ2-7,TRBD2,TRBV4-2,TGTGCCAGCAGCCCCAGACTAGCGGGAGGCTACGAGCAGTACTTC,CASSPRLAGGYEQYF
.,TRBJ1-2,.,TRBV5-1,TGCGCCAGCAGCCTAGTCCGAGGGACCAACTCCGGCTATGGCTACACCTTC,CASSLVRGTNSGYGYTF
.,TRBJ1-3,TRBD1,TRBV12-5,TGTGCTAGTGGTACAGGGGGCCCTGGAAACACCATATATTTT,CASGTGGPGNTIYF
.,TRBJ2-6,.,TRBV5-4,TGTGCCAGCAACTCAGGGACTGGGGCCAACGTCCTGACTTTC,CASNSGTGANVLTF
.,TRBJ2-7,.,TRBV25-1,TGTGCCAGCAGTTTTCCAGGGACTCAATACGAGCAGTACTTC,CASSFPGTQYEQYF
.,TRBJ2-3,.,TRBV2,TGTGCCAGCAGTCGTCGCCACAGGGTGGTTGGCACAGATACGCAGTATTTT,CASSRRHRVVGTDTQYF
.,TRBJ1-6,TRBD1,TRBV29-1,TGCAGCGTTAGACAGGGTGTGAATTCACCCCTCCACTTT,CSVRQGVNSPLHF
.,TRBJ1-2,.,TRBV29-1,TGCAGCGTTGAAGATACGGCAGGGGCTGGTTATGGCTACACCTTC,CSVEDTAGAGYGYTF
.,TRBJ2-7,.,TRBV28,TGTGCCAGCAGTCCAACAGGCCCCAGGTTCGCCTACGAGCAGTACTTC,CASSPTGPRFAYEQYF
.,TRBJ1-3,TRBD1,TRBV4-1,TGCGCCAGCAGCCAAGGGGACAGAAGAAACACCATATATTTT,CASSQGDRRNTIYF
once,TRBJ1-1,.,TRBV27,TGTGCCAGCAGTCGGGGGGCGGATATGAACACTGAAGCTTTCTTT,CASSRGADMNTEAFF
.,TRBJ1-2,.,TRBV30,TGTGCCTGGAGTGTACCGGGGCGCTATGGCTACACCTTC,CAWSVPGRYGYTF
.,TRBJ2-2,TRBD2,TRBV27,TGTGCCAGCAGTTTAGCGGGAGGGCCGAGCGGGGAGCTGTTTTTT,CASSLAGGPSGELFF
.,TRBJ1-1,.,TRBV6-1,TGTGCCAGCAGTGACAGTATGAACACTGAAGCTTTCTTT,CASSDSMNTEAFF
few,TRBJ1-1,.,TRBV4-1,TGCGCCAGCAGCCAAGGTATCTGGACAGCAAAAGCTTTCTTT,CASSQGIWTAKAFF